Below are 20 T cell receptor beta chains sequenced from a single sample in a study of blood T cell repertoires in COVID-19. Sequencing used immunoSEQ multiplex PCR; TCRdb keeps in-frame clones, though not all of them. The sample consists of a few hundred thousand clones, roughly 87% of them appearing once. The sequenced material came from peripheral blood. The receptors shown here come from a man aged 35 to 55 with active or convalescent COVID-19.

V and J are TRBV4-2 and TRBJ1-2; a weak D match, TRBD1 (5 bases). The V gene's germline CDR1 is LGHNA and CDR2 YNFKEQ. The CDR3 is made up of 16 amino acids. The V end lost 4 bases, the J end lost 2 bases, and 17 bases lay between the germline ends. CDR3 bases: TGTGCCAGCAGCCCACTTGCTGGCAGGGAAAACTATGGCTACACCTTC. This codes for CASSPLAGRENYGYTF.

The chain recombines TRBV27 with TRBJ2-3, with 7 positions matching TRBD2. The length of the CDR3 is 13 residues. Trimming removed 2 bases from V and 4 bases from J; junction bases left unmatched: 0. Germline lookup yields CDR1 MNHEY and CDR2 SMNVEV (reference sequence). CDR3 protein: CASSLRGADTQYF. CDR3 coding DNA: TGTGCCAGCAGTTTACGGGGGGCAGATACGCAGTATTTT.

This clone was observed once. The V and J genes are TRBV19 and TRBJ1-5; TRBD1 might be the D (5 bases). V lost 2 bases, J lost 0 bases, and 14 bases lay in between. The germline gives CDR1 LNHDA, CDR2 SQIVND (reference sequence). CDR3 size: 17 residues. CDR3: CASSIKTGIYSNQPQHF. The DNA of the CDR3 is TGTGCCAGTAGTATAAAAACAGGTATATATAGCAATCAGCCCCAGCATTTT.

The V call is TRBV19, the J call TRBJ2-5, with 7 bases matching TRBD1. Trimming took 7 bases from V and 3 from J; bases not matched to a gene: 5. The CDR3 loop spans 13 amino acids. CDR1 and CDR2 from the germline V gene are LNHDA and SQIVND (reference sequence). Here the CDR3 DNA reads TGTGCCAGTACCCGAACAGGGGAAGAGACCCAGTACTTC. Translating gives CASTRTGEETQYF.

This chain's CDR3 is CASSQDRLDPFGNQPQHF. DNA for the CDR3: TGTGCCAGCAGTCAAGACAGGCTAGACCCCTTTGGCAATCAGCCCCAGCATTTT. The chain has TRBV6-2 or TRBV6-3 and TRBJ1-5, with D perhaps matching TRBD1 (6 bases). This CDR3 has 18 residues. CDR1 MNHEY and CDR2 SVGEGT come from the germline V gene. Trimming left V 5 bases short and J 2 bases short, with 22 bases between.

This clone was seen a handful of times. J is TRBJ2-7 and V is TRBV27; D is perhaps TRBD1 (5 bases). Germline V gene sequence: CDR1 MNHEY, CDR2 SMNVEV (reference sequence). The length of the CDR3 is 14 residues. Trimming left V 1 base short and J 1 base short, with 8 bases between. CDR3 loop: CASSLWGQSYEQYF. The CDR3 nucleotides are TGTGCCAGCAGTTTATGGGGCCAGTCCTACGAGCAGTACTTC.

The chain recombines TRBV5-4 with TRBJ1-4; 8 bases fit TRBD1. With V trimmed by 3 bases and J by 1 base, 5 bases remained unmatched. Germline CDR1 and CDR2: SGHNT and YYREEE (reference sequence). This CDR3 contains 16 residues. The CDR3, as DNA: TGTGCCAGCAGCTCCGACAGGGGTGGAACTAATGAAAAACTGTTTTTT. It encodes CASSSDRGGTNEKLFF. Looking up the rest from reference TRBV5-4 and TRBJ1-4 gives the full variable domain: ETGVTQSPTHLIKTRGQQVTLRCSSQSGHNTVSWYQQALGQGPQFIFQYYREEENGRGNFPPRFSGLQFPNYSSELNVNALELDDSALYLCASSSDRGGTNEKLFFGSGTQLSVL.

The genes are TRBV5-1 and TRBJ2-1; 12 nucleotides line up with TRBD2. Germline V CDR1 and CDR2: SGHRS, YFSETQ. The V and J ends lost 4 bases and 5 bases, in that order; junction bases with no gene match: 13. The CDR3 is made up of 18 amino acids. The CDR3 DNA reads as TGCGCCAGCAGCACCCTGACTAGCGGGAGTTCTGGGCACAATGAGCAGTTCTTC. Translated: CASSTLTSGSSGHNEQFF.

This chain links TRBV18 with TRBJ1-2; no clear D gene. CDR1 KGHSH and CDR2 LQKENI come from the germline V gene. Trimming pared 6 bases from V and 6 bases from J, leaving 14 bases between. The CDR3 has 13 amino acids. CDR3 DNA: TGTGCCAGCTCGTCTAACTCTATGGATGGCTACACCTTC. Encoded protein: CASSSNSMDGYTF.

The chain is built from TRBV28 and TRBJ1-2; no clear D. V was cut by 6 bases and J by 0 bases, with 11 bases left in between. This CDR3 has 14 amino acids. Germline values: CDR1 MDHEN, CDR2 SYDVKM. CDR3 coding DNA: TGTGCCAGCAGCAGCCGGGAACCTAACTATGGCTACACCTTC. Translating gives CASSSREPNYGYTF.

This chain joins TRBV19 and TRBJ2-1; TRBD2 matches 12 bases. The V segment lost 7 bases and the J segment 0 bases; nucleotides outside the gene matches: 4. CDR1 and CDR2 (germline): LNHDA, SQIVND (reference sequence). The CDR3 is made up of 16 amino acids. CDR3 sequence: CASIPSGRASYNEQFF. The CDR3 DNA is TGTGCCAGTATTCCTAGCGGGAGGGCCTCCTACAATGAGCAGTTCTTC.

This clone was observed a single time. The chain links TRBV7-6 to TRBJ2-7; D gene ambiguous. V dropped 5 bases and J dropped 5 bases, with 7 bases sitting between them. This CDR3 comprises 11 residues. The germline V gene encodes CDR1 SGHVS and CDR2 FNYEAQ. The CDR3 DNA reads as TGTGCCAGCAGCCCCGCGGACGAGCAGTACTTC. Translating it yields CASSPADEQYF.

The chain has TRBV7-3 and TRBJ1-2; D perhaps matches TRBD1 (6 bases). The germline CDR1 and CDR2 sequences are SGHTA and FQGTGA. The CDR3 is 19 residues long. Trimming removed 2 bases at V and 6 bases at J, with 28 bases between. The CDR3 DNA is TGTGCCAGCAGCTTAGAGGGCGGTCTTACAGGGAAAGGAGCGGATGGCTACACCTTC. It encodes CASSLEGGLTGKGADGYTF.

V is TRBV30 and J is TRBJ1-2; D remains unclear. The CDR3 has 15 residues. Germline loops: CDR1 GTSNPN, CDR2 SVGIG (reference sequence). The V end lost 0 bases, the J end lost 0 bases, and 11 bases lay between the germline ends. CDR3 sequence reads: CAWSVHAVSNYGYTF. The CDR3 region has the DNA TGTGCCTGGAGTGTACATGCGGTCTCTAACTATGGCTACACCTTC.

The CDR3, as DNA: TGTGCCAGCAGCCAATCAGGGGGTCTAGCCTACGAGCAGTACTTC. It translates to CASSQSGGLAYEQYF. J is TRBJ2-7 and V is TRBV7-3, with 7 nucleotides matching TRBD1. Trimming removed 5 bases from V and 2 bases from J; junction bases left unmatched: 9. CDR1 and CDR2 from the germline V gene are SGHTA and FQGTGA. The CDR3 is made up of 15 amino acids.

The chain joins TRBV2 to TRBJ1-1; TRBD1 aligns across 9 bases. Losses at the gene ends were 6 bases for V and 5 bases for J; bases not matched to a gene: 4. CDR1 and CDR2 from the germline V gene are SNHLY and FYNNEI. The CDR3 contains 13 residues. The CDR3 coding sequence is TGTGCCAGCAGCGGGACAGGGTATACTGAAGCTTTCTTT. It translates to CASSGTGYTEAFF.

The chain employs TRBV28 and TRBJ1-6; D gene ambiguous. This CDR3 is 14 amino acids long. Germline loops: CDR1 MDHEN, CDR2 SYDVKM. V was trimmed by 4 bases and J by 7 bases, leaving 11 bases between them. Here the CDR3 reads CASSSGLRNSPLHF. The CDR3 nucleotides are TGTGCCAGCAGTTCTGGACTTCGGAATTCACCCCTCCACTTT.

This clone occurred once. CDR3: CAWRARDRGPYISGANVLTF. DNA for the CDR3: TGTGCCTGGAGGGCCCGGGACAGAGGGCCCTACATCTCTGGGGCCAACGTCCTGACTTTC. The V gene is TRBV30, the J gene TRBJ2-6; TRBD1 agrees at 7 bases. The CDR3 contains 20 residues. V gave up 3 bases and J gave up 0 bases; unmatched junction bases: 17. Germline CDR1 and CDR2: GTSNPN and SVGIG (reference sequence). The full variable domain, its missing parts supplied by reference TRBV30 and TRBJ2-6, is SQTIHQWPATLVQPVGSPLSLECTVEGTSNPNLYWYRQAAGRGLQLLFYSVGIGQISSEVPQNLSASRPQDRQFILSSKKLLLSDSGFYLCAWRARDRGPYISGANVLTFGAGSRLTVL.

This chain links TRBV12-3 or TRBV12-4 with TRBJ2-7; D may be TRBD2 (5 bases). The CDR3 contains 13 residues. V lost 4 bases to trimming and J lost 7 bases, with 14 bases between them. CDR3 DNA sequence: TGTGCCAGCAGTTGGACCGGACGGGGAGAGCAGTACTTC. Translating gives CASSWTGRGEQYF.

This clone was observed a handful of times. One end of the junction does not line up with germline, which may come from a read error. The V call is TRBV12-5, the J call TRBJ1-1; D not certain. The CDR3 is made up of 13 amino acids. Germline assignment: CDR1 LGHNT and CDR2 FRNRAP. The CDR3 DNA reads TGTGCTAGTGGTTTGAAGGAGAACTCTGAAGCTTTCTTT. Translated, it gives CASGLKENSEAFF.